This T cell receptor beta chain derives from a study of blood T cell repertoires in COVID-19. Background on the study: The analysed material was cDNA or gDNA that came from T cells, B-cell-depleted T cells, or PBMCs.

Germline CDR1 PRHDT, CDR2 FYEKMQ (reference sequence). This CDR3 spans 17 amino acids. With 5 bases clipped from V and 9 bases from J, the junction kept 13 bases outside the gene matches. Profiled with immunoSEQ multiplex PCR; TCRdb holds only in-frame clones, not every one. The table has some 170,000 clones, around 82% seen once. Everyone who took part was roughly 18 to 100 years old, and they came from some 23 US areas. Two negative PCRs, clearance, or symptom resolution characterized the recovered Cohort 3 donors. The clonotype originates from a man between 35 and 55 years old who had recovered from COVID-19. The gene calls are TRBV13 and TRBJ2-1; 13 nucleotides align to TRBD2. The source material was PBMCs or T cells enriched from blood (not recorded which). Here the CDR3 reads CASSPLGTSGALGEQFF. In DNA, the CDR3 is TGTGCCAGCAGCCCGCTGGGGACTAGCGGGGCGTTAGGTGAGCAGTTCTTC.